These 12 T cell receptor beta chains originate from one sample sequenced in a study of metastatic and nonmetastatic thyroid tumors. MiXCR re-clonotyped the PCR reads for TCRdb. The sample shows approximately 22,000 clones, around 11% of them seen only once. Each patient went into thyroid surgery without having received any treatment. What was sequenced was blood. The source of these receptors is a female donor with papillary thyroid cancer or a benign thyroid nodule (not recorded which). Some clones in this sample may be carry-over from other donors' samples.

This clone showed up many times. The V and J genes are TRBV29-1 and TRBJ1-2; no clear D gene. CDR1 and CDR2 from the germline V gene are SQVTM and ANQGSEA. With 7 bases removed from V and 4 bases from J, the gap between germline ends came to 10 bases. CDR3 length equals 11 residues. The CDR3, as DNA: TGCAGCGCCTCGTTGCCCTATGGCTACACCTTC. It translates to CSASLPYGYTF.

This clone was counted at least ten times. The identical CDR3 is also encoded by other nucleotide sequences in the sample. J is TRBJ2-3 and V is TRBV6-2 or TRBV6-3, with 15 bases fitting TRBD2. This CDR3 contains 18 residues. Looked up from germline, CDR1 is MNHEY and CDR2 is SVGEGT. Germline trimming cut 6 bases from V and 1 base from J; bases unmatched to any gene: 8. The CDR3 sequence is CASRLGLAGGPGTDTQYF. The CDR3 nucleotides are TGTGCCAGCAGACTTGGACTAGCGGGAGGGCCGGGCACAGATACGCAGTATTTT.

This clone was observed many times. The chain carries TRBV2 and TRBJ2-3; 7 nucleotides match TRBD2. V trimming: 8 bases; J trimming: 2 bases; junction bases outside the gene matches: 7. CDR3 length: 14 residues. CDR1 and CDR2 (germline): SNHLY, FYNNEI. Here the CDR3 reads CASSPAGYTDTQYF. CDR3 DNA: TGTGCCAGCTCACCAGCGGGATACACAGATACGCAGTATTTT.

This clone was counted many times. The chain combines TRBV30 with TRBJ2-7; D call uncertain. Germline CDR1 reads GTSNPN; CDR2 reads SVGIG (reference sequence). This CDR3 is 14 amino acids long. Trimming stripped 2 bases from V and 0 bases from J, with 11 bases between. The CDR3 reads CAWSPGLASYEQYF. The CDR3 DNA is TGTGCCTGGAGTCCCGGGCTTGCCTCCTACGAGCAGTACTTC.

Only a few counts were recorded for this clone. Germline and junction disagree at one end, which may indicate a read error. This CDR3 is also generated by other DNA sequences in the sample. This rearrangement joins TRBV15 to TRBJ2-3; weak D call: TRBD2 (6 bases). CDR1 and CDR2 from the germline V gene are LNHNV and YYDKDF (reference sequence). The CDR3 contains 18 residues. The CDR3 reads CATSRPIVGGAGPDTQYF. In nucleotides, the CDR3 is TGTGCCACCAGCAGACCCATCGTTGGAGGGGCCGGTCCAGATACGCAGTATTTC.

This clone showed up many times. The chain joins TRBV29-1 to TRBJ2-5, with D perhaps matching TRBD1 or TRBD2 (6 bases each). Germline values: CDR1 SQVTM, CDR2 ANQGSEA. The CDR3 covers 12 residues. Trimming shortened V by 3 bases and J by 9 bases, and 14 bases separated the two germline ends. CDR3 sequence (DNA): TGCAGCGTTGATAACGGGGGCAGGGCCCAGTACTTC. This translates into CSVDNGGRAQYF.

This clone showed up many times. V and J are TRBV7-2 and TRBJ1-5; no reliable D call. V was trimmed by 1 base and J by 9 bases, leaving 10 bases between them. Germline V CDR1 and CDR2: SGHTA, FQGNSA. CDR3 length: 13 residues. The CDR3 coding sequence is TGTGCCAGCAGCTTAGAGGGTTGGGGGCCCCAGCATTTT. This translates into CASSLEGWGPQHF.

The gene calls are TRBV5-4 and TRBJ1-1, with D possibly TRBD1 on 6 matching bases. The CDR3 has 13 amino acids. Trimming removed 6 bases at V and 1 base at J, with 10 bases between. Germline loops: CDR1 SGHNT, CDR2 YYREEE (reference sequence). As DNA, the CDR3 is TGTGCCAGCAAACTGACAGGGAACACTGAAGCTTTCTTT. Amino acid sequence: CASKLTGNTEAFF. The full variable domain, in which reference TRBV5-4 and TRBJ1-1 provide the parts outside the CDR3, is ETGVTQSPTHLIKTRGQQVTLRCSSQSGHNTVSWYQQALGQGPQFIFQYYREEENGRGNFPPRFSGLQFPNYSSELNVNALELDDSALYLCASKLTGNTEAFFGQGTRLTVV.

This clone occurred many times. J is TRBJ1-2 and V is TRBV7-9; D gene unclear. CDR3 size: 15 residues. CDR1 is SEHNR, CDR2 FQNEAQ, per germline (reference sequence). The V gene lost 1 base and the J gene lost 4 bases, with 13 bases spanning the gap. CDR3 DNA sequence: TGTGCCAGCAGCTTAGAGGGATACCTTACCTATGGCTACACCTTC. Protein sequence: CASSLEGYLTYGYTF.

This clone was picked up many times. V and J are TRBV6-1 and TRBJ2-3; D might be TRBD2 (6 bases). The germline V gene has CDR1 MNHNS and CDR2 SASEGT. The CDR3 totals 16 residues. The V end was cut by 2 bases, the J end by 1 base, with 13 bases between. The CDR3 DNA reads as TGTGCCAGCAGTGAAACCGGGACTCGGCGCACAGATACGCAGTATTTT. It is translated as CASSETGTRRTDTQYF.

By frequency in the sample, this clone is medium-sized (0.01 to 0.1%). The chain carries TRBV10-1 and TRBJ1-2; TRBD1 might be the D (6 bases). Germline lookup yields CDR1 WNHNN and CDR2 SYGVQD (reference sequence). The V gene lost 6 bases and the J gene lost 7 bases, with 12 bases spanning the gap. The CDR3 is 12 amino acids. CDR3 residues: CASRDSLSGYTF. The CDR3 nucleotides are TGCGCCAGCAGGGACAGCCTCTCTGGCTACACCTTC.

This clone showed up just a few times. J is TRBJ1-1 and V is TRBV6-2 or TRBV6-3, with 8 bases matching TRBD1. The CDR3 spans 14 residues. The germline CDR1 and CDR2 sequences are MNHEY and SVGEGT. The junction had 4 bases not matched to a gene; V was cut back by 6 bases and J by 1 base. CDR3 nucleotides: TGTGCCAGCAGCCCGACAGGGGAGAACACTGAAGCTTTCTTT. It encodes CASSPTGENTEAFF.